This T cell receptor beta chain was sequenced for a study of blood T cells in healthy people across ages. A J-beta primer mix and a sample-barcoded 5' primer were used in a second PCR of about 7 to 12 cycles. TCRdb processed the 5' RACE reads anew with MiXCR; each CDR3 protein has one entry. The sample has about a million distinct CDR3 sequences, approximately 49% seen once; the top ten hold around 15%. The CDR3 totals 16 residues. The germline V gene has CDR1 SEHNR and CDR2 FQNEAQ (reference sequence). V gave up 4 bases and J gave up 4 bases; unmatched junction bases: 7. Sequencing was done on a sample of blood. The clonotype was recovered from a man aged 30 to 39 in good health. The chain joins TRBV7-9 to TRBJ2-1; 10 bases align to TRBD2. The CDR3 DNA follows: TGTGCCAGCAGCTCAAAAGCGGGGGGGCTTTACAATGAGCAGTTCTTC. Protein sequence: CASSSKAGGLYNEQFF. The whole variable domain, remainder taken from reference TRBV7-9 and TRBJ2-1, is DTGVSQNPRHKITKRGQNVTFRCDPISEHNRLYWYRQTLGQGPEFLTYFQNEAQLEKSRLLSDRFSAERPKGSFSTLEIQRTEQGDSAMYLCASSSKAGGLYNEQFFGPGTRLTVL.